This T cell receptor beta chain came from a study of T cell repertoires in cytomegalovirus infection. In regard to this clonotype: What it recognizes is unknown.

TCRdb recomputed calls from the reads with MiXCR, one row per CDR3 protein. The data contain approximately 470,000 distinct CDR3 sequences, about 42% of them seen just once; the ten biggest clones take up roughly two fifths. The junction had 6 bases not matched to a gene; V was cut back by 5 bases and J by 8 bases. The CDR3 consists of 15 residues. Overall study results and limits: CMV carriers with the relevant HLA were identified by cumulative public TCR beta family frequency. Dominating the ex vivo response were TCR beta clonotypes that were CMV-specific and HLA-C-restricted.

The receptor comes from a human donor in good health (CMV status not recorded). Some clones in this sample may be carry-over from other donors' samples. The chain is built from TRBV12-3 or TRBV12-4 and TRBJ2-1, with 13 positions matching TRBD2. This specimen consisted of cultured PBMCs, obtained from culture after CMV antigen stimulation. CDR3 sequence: CASSETSGRADEQFF. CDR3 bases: TGTGCCAGCAGTGAAACTAGCGGGAGGGCTGATGAGCAGTTCTTC.